The 22 T cell receptor beta chains below all came from one sample that was sequenced in a study of patients and donors after allogeneic stem cell transplantation. MiXCR was run by TCRdb on the RT-PCR reads, yielding one entry per CDR3 protein. The sample has about a million distinct CDR3 sequences, more than 15% seen once; the top ten hold 5% to 6.5%. The sample taken for sequencing was blood, either unsorted or a sorted T cell fraction (not recorded which). The receptors derive from a human donor who was either an allogeneic HSCT recipient or a stem cell or donor lymphocyte infusion donor (not recorded which). It is not recorded whose cells these are; they may come from a transplant donor.

The genes are TRBV12-3 or TRBV12-4 and TRBJ1-2; 7 bases match TRBD1. J lost 5 bases, V lost 5 bases, and 8 bases had no gene match. CDR3 size: 14 residues. The CDR3 sequence: CASSTNQQGYGYTF. The CDR3 nucleotides read TGTGCCAGCAGTACGAACCAACAGGGGTATGGCTACACCTTC.

This chain connects TRBV20-1 to TRBJ2-1; 16 nucleotides line up with TRBD2. With V trimmed by 5 bases and J by 0 bases, 7 bases remained unmatched. Germline V CDR1 and CDR2: DFQATT, SNEGSKA (reference sequence). The CDR3 loop spans 18 amino acids. The CDR3 reads CSARTGTSGRASYNEQFF. The CDR3, as DNA: TGCAGTGCTCGTACCGGGACTAGCGGGAGGGCCTCCTACAATGAGCAGTTCTTC.

This clonotype was picked up a small number of times. The CDR3: CASSSLLNSILNQPQHF. Here the CDR3 DNA reads TGTGCCAGCAGTTCGCTTCTAAACAGTATCCTCAATCAGCCCCAGCATTTT. V gene TRBV12-3 or TRBV12-4 combines with J gene TRBJ1-5, with D uncertain. Trimming stripped 4 bases from V and 3 bases from J, with 19 bases between. The CDR3 has 17 amino acids.

The V and J genes are TRBV12-3 or TRBV12-4 and TRBJ1-2; no clear D. Trimming cost V 7 bases and J 2 bases, with 17 bases left between them. The CDR3 has 15 amino acids. This CDR3 reads CASTESPKPNYGYTF. For the CDR3, the DNA is TGTGCCAGCACCGAGTCCCCAAAGCCAAACTATGGCTACACCTTC.

This clonotype was picked up a small number of times. The genes are TRBV15 and TRBJ2-3; D possibly corresponds to TRBD1 (5 bases). Trimming removed 0 bases at V and 0 bases at J, with 13 bases between. CDR3 length equals 17 residues. The germline V gene encodes CDR1 LNHNV and CDR2 YYDKDF (reference sequence). CDR3 sequence reads: CATSRDRGHQSTDTQYF. As DNA, the CDR3 is TGTGCCACCAGCAGAGATCGAGGACATCAAAGCACAGATACGCAGTATTTT.

The chain recombines TRBV24-1 with TRBJ2-3, with TRBD1 matching 10 bases. Germline CDR1 is KGHDR and CDR2 is SFDVKD. CDR3 length: 15 residues. J gave up 3 bases and V 3 bases, and 2 bases lay outside the gene matches. The CDR3: CATSDPGQGTDTQYF. CDR3 in DNA: TGTGCCACCAGTGATCCGGGACAGGGGACAGATACGCAGTATTTT.

As regards this clonotype: A much larger clone differs from this one at a single base, so this may be a read error. The genes are TRBV12-3 or TRBV12-4 and TRBJ1-3; the D gene is possibly TRBD1 (6 bases). CDR3 length: 15 residues. CDR3 region: CVSSSDRNSGNTIYF. The CDR3 coding sequence is TGTGTCAGCAGTTCCGACAGGAACTCTGGAAACACCATATATTTT.

In this sample, this clonotype turned up a few times. A junction end diverges from the germline sequence, so it may reflect a read error. J is TRBJ1-4 and V is TRBV7-7; maybe TRBD1 (6 bases). The CDR3 is 15 amino acids. The germline CDR1 and CDR2 sequences are SSHAT and FNYEAQ (reference sequence). This CDR3 reads CASSATGLPNEKLFF. Here the CDR3 DNA reads TGTGCTAGCAGCGCTACAGGGTTACCTAATGAAAAACTGTTTTTT.

J is TRBJ2-5 and V is TRBV5-1; D gene uncertain. The CDR3 sequence is 16 residues long. V lost 0 bases and J lost 4, with 16 bases in between. The germline V gene encodes CDR1 SGHRS and CDR2 YFSETQ. Written as DNA, the CDR3 is TGCGCCAGCAGCTTGGCGGGCTCCACTATTCCAGAGACCCAGTACTTC. Its protein is CASSLAGSTIPETQYF.

The chain recombines TRBV5-1 with TRBJ2-5, with D perhaps TRBD2 (6 bases). V was clipped by 1 base and J by 2 bases, with 15 bases between them. CDR1 is SGHRS, CDR2 YFSETQ, per germline. The CDR3 is 16 residues long. The CDR3 nucleotides read TGCGCCAGCAGCTTGACAGCCGGGAGCGGTCAAGAGACCCAGTACTTC. This encodes CASSLTAGSGQETQYF. Filled out from reference TRBV5-1 and TRBJ2-5, the complete variable domain reads KAGVTQTPRYLIKTRGQQVTLSCSPISGHRSVSWYQQTPGQGLQFLFEYFSETQRNKGNFPGRFSGRQFSNSRSEMNVSTLELGDSALYLCASSLTAGSGQETQYFGPGTRLLVL.

V and J are TRBV5-4 and TRBJ2-5; D is possibly TRBD2 (6 bases). The germline gives CDR1 SGHNT, CDR2 YYREEE (reference sequence). The CDR3 spans 14 residues. V lost 4 bases and J 3 bases, leaving 13 bases between the germline ends. In DNA, the CDR3 is TGTGCCAGCAGCCGGAGGGCCCGTGAAGAGACCCAGTACTTC. Amino acids: CASSRRAREETQYF.

The chain employs TRBV2 and TRBJ1-1, with D unresolved. Trimming left V 2 bases short and J 0 bases short, with 7 bases between. Germline V gene sequence: CDR1 SNHLY, CDR2 FYNNEI. The CDR3 consists of 14 residues. The CDR3 nucleotides read TGTGCCAGCAGTGAAACGGCCCTGAACACTGAAGCTTTCTTT. This encodes CASSETALNTEAFF.

The sample holds a few counts of this clonotype. The rearrangement uses TRBV5-1 and TRBJ1-1; 7 nucleotides align to TRBD1. Looked up from germline, CDR1 is SGHRS and CDR2 is YFSETQ. This CDR3 spans 18 amino acids. Trimming took 5 bases from V and 0 from J; bases not matched to a gene: 16. The CDR3 bases are TGCGCCAGCAGTCCCTACAAAAGACAGGGTTCCATGAACACTGAAGCTTTCTTT. Translating it yields CASSPYKRQGSMNTEAFF.

This clonotype was seen only a few times. V usage is TRBV20-1 and J usage is TRBJ2-1, with 10 bases fitting TRBD2. Germline lookup yields CDR1 DFQATT and CDR2 SNEGSKA (reference sequence). After removal of 5 bases from V and 6 bases from J, the junction contained 7 bases not matched to a gene. The CDR3 length is 14 residues. DNA for the CDR3: TGCAGTGCTGAGAAGCGGGAGGGCCTCAATGAGCAGTTCTTC. It encodes CSAEKREGLNEQFF.

This clonotype was seen more than once but under ten times. The DNA of the CDR3 is TGTGCCAGCACCCCAGCGGGGGTCACAGATACGCAGTATTTT. Amino acids: CASTPAGVTDTQYF. The chain recombines TRBV12-3 or TRBV12-4 with TRBJ2-3, with 8 bases fitting TRBD2. This CDR3 contains 14 residues. With V trimmed by 7 bases and J by 2 bases, 5 bases remained unmatched.

This clonotype was seen repeatedly, ten times or more. This sequence joins TRBV10-3 and TRBJ2-7, with TRBD2 matching over 8 bases. This CDR3 contains 13 residues. Germline assignment: CDR1 ENHRY and CDR2 SYGVKD. With 7 bases clipped from V and 2 bases from J, the junction kept 4 bases outside the gene matches. The CDR3 DNA follows: TGTGCCATCAACCGCGGGGGGACCTACGAGCAGTACTTC. Its translation: CAINRGGTYEQYF.

Only a few counts were recorded for this clonotype. The chain employs TRBV9 and TRBJ2-2; D might be TRBD1 (5 bases). The CDR3 covers 16 residues. The germline V gene encodes CDR1 SGDLS and CDR2 YYNGEE. Between the trimmed V and J ends, which lost 0 bases and 4 bases, there was a span of 13 bases. CDR3 sequence (DNA): TGTGCCAGCAGCGTAGACGGCAGGGAAAGCACCGGGGAGCTGTTTTTT. Its translation is CASSVDGRESTGELFF.

The chain is built from TRBV6-1 and TRBJ2-5, with TRBD1 as a possible D gene (6 bases). This CDR3 has 18 amino acids. The V gene's germline CDR1 is MNHNS and CDR2 SASEGT. The V end lost 2 bases, the J end lost 5 bases, and 24 bases lay between the germline ends. CDR3 coding DNA: TGTGCCAGCAGTGAACCTCCAAAACTCCGACTAACAGGGGAGACCCAGTACTTC. Its translation: CASSEPPKLRLTGETQYF.

The chain combines TRBV29-1 with TRBJ1-3; TRBD1 is a possible D gene (6 bases). The CDR3 sequence is 14 residues long. The germline CDR1 and CDR2 sequences are SQVTM and ANQGSEA. The V end lost 7 bases, the J end lost 5 bases, and 18 bases lay between the germline ends. This CDR3 reads CSASIRDIRNTIYF. CDR3 nucleotides: TGCAGCGCCAGCATCCGGGACATAAGAAACACCATATATTTT.

This clonotype appeared a few times. The chain uses TRBV5-6 and TRBJ1-5; D gene unclear. The CDR3 loop spans 15 amino acids. CDR1 and CDR2 from the germline V gene are SGHDT and YYEEEE. Trimming removed 0 bases at V and 3 bases at J, with 10 bases between. CDR3 amino acids: CASSLVTQVNQPQHF. For the CDR3, the DNA is TGTGCCAGCAGCTTGGTCACCCAGGTCAATCAGCCCCAGCATTTT.

This chain joins TRBV12-5 and TRBJ2-1; D gene uncertain. The V end was cut by 2 bases, the J end by 8 bases, with 4 bases between. The germline V gene encodes CDR1 LGHNT and CDR2 FRNRAP. CDR3 length: 11 residues. CDR3 in amino acids: CASGLPDEQFF. CDR3 coding DNA: TGTGCTAGTGGTTTGCCAGATGAGCAGTTCTTC.

In its sample, this clonotype was seen many times. The CDR3 is CASSLGGHEQYF. CDR3 in DNA: TGTGCCAGCAGTTTAGGAGGTCACGAGCAGTACTTC. The V and J genes are TRBV12-3 or TRBV12-4 and TRBJ2-7, with no clear D. The CDR3 contains 12 residues. Trimming left V 1 base short and J 5 bases short, with 6 bases between.